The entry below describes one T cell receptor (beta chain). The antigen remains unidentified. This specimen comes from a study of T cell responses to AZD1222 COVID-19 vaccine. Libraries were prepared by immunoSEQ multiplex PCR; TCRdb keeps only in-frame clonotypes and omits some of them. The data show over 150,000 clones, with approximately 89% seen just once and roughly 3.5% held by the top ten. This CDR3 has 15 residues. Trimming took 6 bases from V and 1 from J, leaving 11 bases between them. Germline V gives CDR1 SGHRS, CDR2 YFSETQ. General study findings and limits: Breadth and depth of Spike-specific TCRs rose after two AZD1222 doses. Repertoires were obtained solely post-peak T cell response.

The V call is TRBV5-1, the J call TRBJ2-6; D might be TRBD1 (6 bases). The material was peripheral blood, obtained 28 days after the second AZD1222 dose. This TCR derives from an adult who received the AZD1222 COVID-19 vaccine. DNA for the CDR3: TGCGCCAGCACGGACAGAGCTTCTGGGGCCAACGTCCTGACTTTC. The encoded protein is CASTDRASGANVLTF.